These 30 T cell receptor beta chains were all obtained from the same sample, sequenced in a study of tumor and adjacent non-tumor tissue in lung cancer. TCRbeta libraries were built with three rounds of nested PCR, modified from ARM-PCR. In TCRdb, the multiplex PCR reads were re-called with MiXCR into one record per CDR3 protein. The sample consists of roughly 67,000 distinct CDR3 sequences, just under 60% of them appearing once. No cell sorting was done before RNA was extracted from the tissue. Sequences were obtained from lung tumor tissue. These TCRs come from a middle-aged man with non-small cell lung cancer.

A remark on this clonotype: A junction boundary mismatches the germline segment, possibly from a read error. The J gene is TRBJ2-1, the V gene TRBV6-5, with D possibly matching TRBD2 (5 bases). The CDR3 is made up of 15 amino acids. Germline-derived CDR1 and CDR2 are MNHEY and SVGAGI. The CDR3 reads CATSYSIPSPGEQFF. CDR3 nucleotides: TGTGCCACCAGTTACTCGATTCCTAGCCCCGGTGAGCAGTTCTTC.

Notes on this clonotype: One end of the junction does not line up with germline, which may come from a read error. The chain recombines TRBV4-1 with TRBJ2-6; D is unresolved. The CDR3 runs 16 residues. From germline, CDR1 is MGHRA and CDR2 YSYEKL. Here the CDR3 DNA reads TGCACCAGCAGCCAGAACAGCAACTCTGTGGCCAACATCCTGACTTTC. It yields the protein CTSSQNSNSVANILTF.

This clonotype was seen ten or more times. The rearrangement joins TRBV13 to TRBJ1-2; the D is unclear. The CDR3 has 14 amino acids. V shed 5 bases and J shed 7 bases, with 17 bases lying between them. Germline CDR1 and CDR2: PRHDT and FYEKMQ (reference sequence). The CDR3 region is CASSPRSVGAGYTF. The CDR3 DNA sequence: TGTGCCAGCAGCCCCCGGAGTGTGGGCGCTGGCTACACCTTC.

The CDR3 coding sequence is TGTGCCAGCAGCTTAACGTCGGGAGGCCCGAGGGAGCAGTACTTC. Translating gives CASSLTSGGPREQYF. The chain joins TRBV7-8 to TRBJ2-7, with TRBD2 matching 7 bases. Unmatched junction bases numbered 11, after V lost 2 bases and J lost 7 bases. This CDR3 has 15 amino acids. The germline V gene has CDR1 SGHVS and CDR2 FQNEAQ.

As for this clonotype: At one end the junction does not follow the germline gene, possibly because of a read error. The chain recombines TRBV6-1 with TRBJ1-5, with TRBD1 identical over 7 bases. Judging by the DNA end, TRBJ2-3 fits better; the J call may be wrong. Looked up from germline, CDR1 is MNHNS and CDR2 is SASEGT. The CDR3 loop spans 16 amino acids. The CDR3: CDSSEDRAGNNQPQYF. The CDR3 DNA reads as TGTGACAGCAGTGAAGACAGGGCAGGCAACAATCAGCCCCAGTATTTT.

The table lists this clonotype with many counts. The chain links TRBV28 to TRBJ2-1; weak D call: TRBD1 (5 bases). V dropped 4 bases and J dropped 4 bases, with 5 bases sitting between them. Germline V gives CDR1 MDHEN, CDR2 SYDVKM. The CDR3 consists of 12 residues. The CDR3 loop reads CASSYRYNEQFF. The CDR3 DNA reads TGTGCCAGCAGTTACAGGTACAATGAGCAGTTCTTC.

A note on this clonotype: It may be a read error: a sequence one base away is much more abundant. The V gene is TRBV28, the J gene TRBJ1-1; no clear D. Germline V gives CDR1 MDHEN, CDR2 SYDVKM. This CDR3 region has 13 residues. CDR3 region: CASSRNRNTEPFF. The CDR3 nucleotides are TGTGCCAGCAGTCGAAATAGGAACACTGAACCTTTCTTT.

This clonotype appeared many times. The gene calls are TRBV6-6 and TRBJ2-5; D gene unclear. Germline V CDR1 and CDR2: MNHNY, SVGAGI (reference sequence). The CDR3 contains 12 residues. V gave up 3 bases and J gave up 3 bases, with 5 bases separating them. The CDR3 bases are TGTGCCAGCAGTTATGGGGAAGAGACCCAGTACTTC. Residues: CASSYGEETQYF.

A word on this clonotype: This may come from a read error, since a much larger clone is one base off. The rearrangement joins TRBV5-5 to TRBJ1-6; D may be TRBD1 (5 bases). The germline CDR1 and CDR2 sequences are SGHKS and YYEKEE (reference sequence). CDR3 size: 15 residues. V shed 1 base and J shed 9 bases, with 14 bases lying between them. Here the CDR3 reads CASSLIAGTSSPLHF. In DNA form, the CDR3 reads TGTGCCAGCAGCTTGATAGCGGGGACCAGTTCACCCCTCCACTTT. Full variable domain (remainder filled in from reference TRBV5-5 and TRBJ1-6): DAGVTQSPTHLIKTRGQQVTLRCSPISGHKSVSWYQQVLGQGPQFIFQYYEKEERGRGNFPDRFSARQFPNYSSELNVNALLLGDSALYLCASSLIAGTSSPLHFGNGTRLTVT.

Note on this clonotype: A junction end diverges from the germline sequence, so it may reflect a read error. The CDR3 region has the DNA TGCGCCAGCAGCTTGGTCGTGGCGAACGCCGGGGAGCTGTTCTTT. Translation gives CASSLVVANAGELFF. The J gene is TRBJ2-2, the V gene TRBV5-1; D perhaps matches TRBD2 (5 bases). Looked up from germline, CDR1 is SGHRS and CDR2 is YFSETQ. The CDR3 covers 15 residues. The whole variable domain, remainder taken from reference TRBV5-1 and TRBJ2-2, is KAGVTQTPRYLIKTRGQQVTLSCSPISGHRSVSWYQQTPGQGLQFLFEYFSETQRNKGNFPGRFSGRQFSNSRSEMNVSTLELGDSALYLCASSLVVANAGELFFGEGSRLTVL.

About this clonotype itself: The CDR3 end shows no conserved phenylalanine or tryptophan, and so a read error is likely. The chain uses TRBV11-3 and TRBJ1-1, with a tentative D call TRBD1 (6 bases). Germline V lookup: CDR1 SGHNT, CDR2 YENEEA. The length of the CDR3 is 12 residues. CDR3 residues: CASSLGQSEAFS. For the CDR3, the DNA is TGTGCAAGCAGCCTAGGACAGTCTGAAGCTTTCTCT.

The chain combines TRBV28 with TRBJ2-2; weak D call: TRBD1 (6 bases). Germline V gene lookup returns CDR1 MDHEN and CDR2 SYDVKM. Trimming cost V 8 bases and J 7 bases, with 23 bases left between them. The CDR3 loop spans 16 amino acids. CDR3 region: CASVKTGGNSVGELFF. Written as DNA, the CDR3 is TGTGCCAGCGTTAAGACAGGTGGAAATAGCGTCGGGGAGCTGTTTTTT.

Of note for this clonotype: A read error may explain this, as a much larger clone is one base away. The chain carries TRBV6-1 and TRBJ1-5; D is unresolved. Trimming left V 0 bases short and J 3 bases short, with 9 bases between. CDR3 size: 15 residues. Germline V gene sequence: CDR1 MNHNS, CDR2 SASEGT. Here the CDR3 reads CASSEAEQTNQPQHF. For the CDR3, the DNA is TGTGCCAGCAGTGAAGCGGAGCAGACCAATCAGCCCCAGCATTTT.

This clonotype was seen at least ten times. The CDR3 here is CASSHDTYGYTF. The CDR3 DNA is TGTGCCAGCAGCCATGACACTTATGGCTACACCTTC. The chain combines TRBV12-3 or TRBV12-4 with TRBJ1-2; D is unclear. The CDR3 runs to 12 residues. V lost 6 bases and J lost 5, with 10 bases in between.

This clonotype was seen at least ten times. V usage is TRBV6-6 and J usage is TRBJ1-1, with D uncertain. The germline V gene encodes CDR1 MNHNY and CDR2 SVGAGI (reference sequence). The length of the CDR3 is 15 residues. The V end lost 2 bases, the J end lost 0 bases, and 10 bases lay between the germline ends. The CDR3 loop is CASSYKAQLNTEAFF. In nucleotides, the CDR3 is TGTGCCAGCAGTTACAAAGCACAGTTGAACACTGAAGCTTTCTTT.

As concerns this clonotype: Since the CDR3 does not end with the conserved phenylalanine or tryptophan, this likely comes from a read error. This sequence joins TRBV6-2 or TRBV6-3 and TRBJ1-6; a weak D match, TRBD1 (5 bases). The germline gives CDR1 MNHEY, CDR2 SVGEGT. This CDR3 spans 12 amino acids. Trimming removed 8 bases at V and 5 bases at J, with 7 bases between. CDR3 in amino acids: CASRRDNSPLHL. As DNA, the CDR3 is TGTGCCAGCCGCAGGGATAATTCACCCCTCCACTTG.

In the case of this clonotype: Without the conserved terminal phenylalanine or tryptophan, this CDR3 likely stems from a read error. The J gene is TRBJ2-3, the V gene TRBV4-1, with 7 bases matching TRBD2. The CDR3 sequence is 17 residues long. Germline CDR1 and CDR2: MGHRA and YSYEKL. The CDR3 sequence is CAGSPNSASGSTDTQYI. For the CDR3, the DNA is TGCGCCGGCAGCCCCAATTCGGCTAGCGGTAGCACAGATACGCAGTATATT.

A note on this clonotype: The junction shows a germline mismatch at one end, possibly a read error. The genes are TRBV7-8 and TRBJ2-2; 9 bases match TRBD2. The CDR3 is 18 residues long. The V gene's germline CDR1 is SGHVS and CDR2 FQNEAQ. CDR3 protein: CASSLRVSGGPRTVELFF. In nucleotides, the CDR3 is TGTGCCAGCAGCTTAAGGGTTAGCGGGGGCCCTCGCACCGTGGAGTTGTTTTTT.

This clonotype was picked up many times. The V call is TRBV1, the J call TRBJ1-5. TRBV1 is a pseudogene segment. The CDR3 is 11 amino acids. The CDR3 sequence: CTSSLDQPQHF. The CDR3 DNA reads TGCACCAGCAGCCTAGATCAGCCCCAGCATTTT.

To note about this clonotype: Since a much larger clone is just one base distant, this may be a read error. This chain joins TRBV28 and TRBJ2-7; 7 bases match TRBD1. The CDR3 has 14 residues. The germline V gene encodes CDR1 MDHEN and CDR2 SYDVKM. The CDR3 DNA sequence: TGTGCCAGCTGTTTCTCACAGGGGAACTACGAGCAGTACTTC. Translation: CASCFSQGNYEQYF.

Of note for this clonotype: No conserved phenylalanine or tryptophan ends this CDR3, so it is likely a read error. The rearrangement uses TRBV6-2 or TRBV6-3 and TRBJ1-5; no clear D. The J call may not be correct, given that the DNA end is closer to TRBJ2-3. Germline lookup yields CDR1 MNHEY and CDR2 SVGEGT. The length of the CDR3 is 14 residues. CDR3 sequence: CASSSLIRSQPQYL. The CDR3 DNA reads TGTGCCAGCAGTTCTCTTATTCGGAGTCAGCCCCAGTATCTT.

As regards this clonotype: An end of the junction does not agree with germline; a read error may underlie this. This chain joins TRBV6-2 or TRBV6-3 and TRBJ2-7; D is ambiguous. The CDR3 contains 13 residues. Germline CDR1 is MNHEY and CDR2 is SVGEGT. The CDR3 sequence: CAGSYSGGSVRYF. The CDR3 nucleotides are TGTGCCGGCAGTTACTCGGGCGGCTCGGTGCGGTACTTC.

The V and J genes are TRBV24-1 and TRBJ1-4, with D possibly TRBD1 on 5 matching bases. V dropped 9 bases and J dropped 7 bases, with 11 bases sitting between them. The germline gives CDR1 KGHDR, CDR2 SFDVKD. This CDR3 contains 12 residues. CDR3 in DNA: TGTGCCACCTGTGGGCAGGGTGAAAAACTGTTTTTT. As protein: CATCGQGEKLFF.

With respect to this clonotype: A much larger clone differs by one base, so this may be a read error. This chain joins TRBV5-4 and TRBJ2-5; D is uncertain. This CDR3 comprises 16 residues. Germline loops: CDR1 SGHNT, CDR2 YYREEE (reference sequence). CDR3 DNA sequence: TGTACCAGCAGCTTGGGTGGGGTCTTCCCGCAAGAGACCCAGTACTTC. This codes for CTSSLGGVFPQETQYF.

As to this clonotype: Given the absence of the conserved phenylalanine or tryptophan at the CDR3 end, a read error is likely. V gene TRBV11-3 combines with J gene TRBJ2-1; tentative D call: TRBD2 (5 bases). This CDR3 comprises 13 residues. V was shortened by 1 base and J by 7 bases, with 8 bases between the two germline ends. In germline, CDR1 is SGHNT, CDR2 YENEEA. The CDR3 coding sequence is TGTGCCAGCAGCTTAGGACGCGGGAATGAGCAGTTCACC. Translated, it gives CASSLGRGNEQFT.

The gene calls are TRBV4-1 and TRBJ2-5; D remains unclear. Trimming took off 1 base at V and 7 bases at J, with 13 bases between the two ends. Germline V lookup: CDR1 MGHRA, CDR2 YSYEKL. This CDR3 region has 14 residues. CDR3 sequence reads: CASSQGSSYGTQYF. The CDR3 DNA is TGCGCCAGCAGCCAAGGCTCCTCTTACGGGACCCAGTACTTC.

This chain links TRBV28 with TRBJ1-5, with 10 bases lining up with TRBD1. Trimming removed 9 bases from V and 0 bases from J; junction bases left unmatched: 8. Germline V gives CDR1 MDHEN, CDR2 SYDVKM. The CDR3 spans 16 residues. CDR3 loop: CARHTRTGGSNQPQHF. In DNA form, the CDR3 reads TGTGCCAGGCACACTCGGACAGGGGGTAGCAATCAGCCCCAGCATTTT.

This clonotype was seen a few times. With a much larger clone just one base away, this may be a read error. The J gene is TRBJ1-5, the V gene TRBV10-3; tentatively, D is TRBD1 (5 bases). With 3 bases removed from V and 4 bases from J, the gap between germline ends came to 10 bases. Germline values: CDR1 ENHRY, CDR2 SYGVKD. The CDR3 covers 14 residues. CDR3 region: CAISDRGLNQPQHF. The CDR3 DNA sequence: TGTGCCATCAGTGATAGGGGTCTAAATCAGCCCCAGCATTTT.

This clonotype was found once. As the CDR3 is not closed by the conserved phenylalanine or tryptophan, this likely results from a read error. This chain joins TRBV24-1 and TRBJ2-5, with D unresolved. The germline gives CDR1 KGHDR, CDR2 SFDVKD. This CDR3 comprises 15 residues. Trimming removed 5 bases at V and 5 bases at J, with 17 bases between. CDR3 in amino acids: CATSARGISHETQYL. The CDR3, as DNA: TGTGCCACCAGTGCCCGAGGCATAAGCCACGAGACCCAGTACCTC.

Of note for this clonotype: An end of the junction does not agree with germline; a read error may underlie this. The chain couples TRBV7-8 to TRBJ2-5, with 10 nucleotides matching TRBD2. CDR3 length equals 16 residues. CDR1 is SGHVS and CDR2 is FQNEAQ in the germline V gene. CDR3 coding DNA: TGTTCCAGCAGCCCCTTAGCGGGAGGAGGGTTGGAGACCCAGTACTTC. Its translation: CSSSPLAGGGLETQYF.